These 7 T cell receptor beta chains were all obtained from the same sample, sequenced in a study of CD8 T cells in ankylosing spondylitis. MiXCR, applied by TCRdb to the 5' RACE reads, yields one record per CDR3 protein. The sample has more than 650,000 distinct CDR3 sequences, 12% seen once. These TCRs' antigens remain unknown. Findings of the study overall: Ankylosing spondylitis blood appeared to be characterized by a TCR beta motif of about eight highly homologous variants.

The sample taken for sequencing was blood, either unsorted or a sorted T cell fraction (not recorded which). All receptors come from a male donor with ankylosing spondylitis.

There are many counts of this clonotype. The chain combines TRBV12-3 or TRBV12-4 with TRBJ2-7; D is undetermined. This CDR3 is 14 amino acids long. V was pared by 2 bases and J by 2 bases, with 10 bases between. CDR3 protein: CASSLPRSPYEQYF. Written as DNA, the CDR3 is TGTGCCAGCAGTTTACCCAGGTCCCCCTACGAGCAGTACTTC.

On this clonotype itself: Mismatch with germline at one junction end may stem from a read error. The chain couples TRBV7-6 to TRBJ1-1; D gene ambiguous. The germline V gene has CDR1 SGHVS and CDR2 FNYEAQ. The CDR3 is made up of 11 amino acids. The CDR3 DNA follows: TGTGCCAGCAGCTTAATGGAGGTTTGGGGCTTT. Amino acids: CASSLMEVWGF.

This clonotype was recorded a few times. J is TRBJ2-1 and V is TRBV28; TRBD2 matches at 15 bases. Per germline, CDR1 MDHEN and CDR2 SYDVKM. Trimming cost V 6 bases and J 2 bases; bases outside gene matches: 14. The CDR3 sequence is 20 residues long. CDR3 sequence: CASSTRGLAGGPRAYNEQFF. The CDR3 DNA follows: TGTGCCAGCAGCACGCGCGGACTAGCGGGAGGGCCTAGGGCCTACAATGAGCAGTTCTTC.

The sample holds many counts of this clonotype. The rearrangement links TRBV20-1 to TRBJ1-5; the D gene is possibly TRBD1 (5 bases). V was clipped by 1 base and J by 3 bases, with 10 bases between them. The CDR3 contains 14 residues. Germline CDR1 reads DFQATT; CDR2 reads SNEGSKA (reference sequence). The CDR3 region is CSARVWGTNQPQHF. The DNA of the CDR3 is TGCAGTGCTAGAGTTTGGGGGACCAATCAGCCCCAGCATTTT.

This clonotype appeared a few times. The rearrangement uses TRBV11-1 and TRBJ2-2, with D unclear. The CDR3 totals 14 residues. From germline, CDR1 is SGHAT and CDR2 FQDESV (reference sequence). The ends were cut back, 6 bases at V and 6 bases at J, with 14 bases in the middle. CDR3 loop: CASSRQVTAGELFF. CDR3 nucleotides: TGTGCCAGCAGTCGGCAGGTCACGGCCGGGGAGCTGTTTTTT.

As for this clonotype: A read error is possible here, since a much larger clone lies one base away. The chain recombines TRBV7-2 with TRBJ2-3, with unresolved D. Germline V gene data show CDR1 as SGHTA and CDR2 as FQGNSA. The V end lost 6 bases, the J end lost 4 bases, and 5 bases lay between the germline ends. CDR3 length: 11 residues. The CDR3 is CASSNSDTQYF. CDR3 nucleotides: TGTGCCAGCAGTAACTCAGATACGCAGTATTTT. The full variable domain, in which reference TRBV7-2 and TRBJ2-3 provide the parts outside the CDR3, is GAGVSQSPSNKVTEKGKDVELRCDPISGHTALYWYRQSLGQGLEFLIYFQGNSAPDKSGLPSDRFSAERTGGSVSTLTIQRTQQEDSAVYLCASSNSDTQYFGPGTRLTVL.

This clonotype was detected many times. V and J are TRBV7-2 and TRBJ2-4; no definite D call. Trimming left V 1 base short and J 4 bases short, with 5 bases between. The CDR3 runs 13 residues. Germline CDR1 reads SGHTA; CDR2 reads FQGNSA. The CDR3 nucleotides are TGTGCCAGCAGCTTAGGATCTAAAAACATTCAGTACTTC. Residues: CASSLGSKNIQYF.